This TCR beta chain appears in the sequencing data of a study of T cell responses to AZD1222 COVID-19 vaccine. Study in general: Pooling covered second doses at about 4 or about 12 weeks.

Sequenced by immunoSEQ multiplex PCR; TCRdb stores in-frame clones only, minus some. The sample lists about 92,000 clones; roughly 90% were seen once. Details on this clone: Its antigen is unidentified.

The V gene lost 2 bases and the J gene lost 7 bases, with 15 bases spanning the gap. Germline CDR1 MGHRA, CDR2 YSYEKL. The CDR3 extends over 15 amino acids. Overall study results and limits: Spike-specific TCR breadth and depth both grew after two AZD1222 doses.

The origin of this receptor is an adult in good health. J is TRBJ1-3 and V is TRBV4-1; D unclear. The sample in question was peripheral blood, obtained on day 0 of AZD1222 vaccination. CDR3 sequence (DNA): TGCGCCAGCAGCCAACAGATGGTGGGAGGGAACACCATATATTTT. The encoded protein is CASSQQMVGGNTIYF.